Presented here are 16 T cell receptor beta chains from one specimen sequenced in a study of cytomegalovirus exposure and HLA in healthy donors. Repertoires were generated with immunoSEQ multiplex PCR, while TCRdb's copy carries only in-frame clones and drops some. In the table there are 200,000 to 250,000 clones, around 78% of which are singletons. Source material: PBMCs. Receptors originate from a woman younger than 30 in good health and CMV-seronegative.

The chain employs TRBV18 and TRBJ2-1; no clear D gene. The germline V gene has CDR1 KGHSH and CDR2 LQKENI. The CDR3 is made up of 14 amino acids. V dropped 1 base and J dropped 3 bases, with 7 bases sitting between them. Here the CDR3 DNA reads TGTGCCAGCTCACCACTTAACAGCTACAATGAGCAGTTCTTC. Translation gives CASSPLNSYNEQFF.

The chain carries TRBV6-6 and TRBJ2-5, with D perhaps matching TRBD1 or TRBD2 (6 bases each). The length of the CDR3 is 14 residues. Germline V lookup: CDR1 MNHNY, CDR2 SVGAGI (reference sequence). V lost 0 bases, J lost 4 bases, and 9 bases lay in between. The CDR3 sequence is CASSYSGGPETQYF. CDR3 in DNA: TGTGCCAGCAGTTACTCAGGGGGGCCAGAGACCCAGTACTTC.

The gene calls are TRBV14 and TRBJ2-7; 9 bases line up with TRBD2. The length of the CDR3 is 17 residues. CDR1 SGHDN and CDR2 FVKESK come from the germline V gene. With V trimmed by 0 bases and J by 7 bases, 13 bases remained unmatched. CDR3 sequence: CASSQDDGGRAWSEQYF. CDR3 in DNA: TGTGCCAGCAGCCAAGATGATGGCGGGAGGGCCTGGAGTGAGCAGTACTTC.

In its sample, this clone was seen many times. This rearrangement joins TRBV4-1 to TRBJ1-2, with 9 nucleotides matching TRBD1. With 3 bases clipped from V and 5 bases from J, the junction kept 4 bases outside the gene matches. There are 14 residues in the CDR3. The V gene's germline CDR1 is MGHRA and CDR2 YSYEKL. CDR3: CASSQGQGSYGYTF. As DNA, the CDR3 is TGCGCCAGCAGCCAGGGACAGGGTTCGTATGGCTACACCTTC.

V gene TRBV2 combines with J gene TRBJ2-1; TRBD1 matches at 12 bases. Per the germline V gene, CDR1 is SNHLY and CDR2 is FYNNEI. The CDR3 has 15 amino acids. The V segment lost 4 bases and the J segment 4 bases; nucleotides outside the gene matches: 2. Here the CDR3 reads CASSGDRGRYNEQFF. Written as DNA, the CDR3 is TGTGCCAGCAGTGGGGACAGGGGGCGATACAATGAGCAGTTCTTC.

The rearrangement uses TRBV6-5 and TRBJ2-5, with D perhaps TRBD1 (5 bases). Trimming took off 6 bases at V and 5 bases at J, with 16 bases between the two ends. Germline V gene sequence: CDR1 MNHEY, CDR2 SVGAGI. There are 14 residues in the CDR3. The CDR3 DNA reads TGTGCCAGCAGGGGCATGGCAGGGCACGAGACCCAGTACTTC. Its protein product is CASRGMAGHETQYF.

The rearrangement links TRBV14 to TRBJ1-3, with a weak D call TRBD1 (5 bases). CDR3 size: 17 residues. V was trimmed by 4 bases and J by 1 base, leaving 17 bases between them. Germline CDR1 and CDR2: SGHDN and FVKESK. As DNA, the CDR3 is TGTGCCAGCAGCCCCTGGGGACGCCTGGGATCTGGAAACACCATATATTTT. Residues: CASSPWGRLGSGNTIYF.

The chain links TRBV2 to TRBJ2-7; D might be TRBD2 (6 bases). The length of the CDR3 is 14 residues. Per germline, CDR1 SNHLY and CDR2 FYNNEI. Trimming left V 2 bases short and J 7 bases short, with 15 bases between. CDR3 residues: CASSELRGAEEQYF. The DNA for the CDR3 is TGTGCCAGCAGTGAATTGCGGGGAGCCGAGGAGCAGTACTTC.

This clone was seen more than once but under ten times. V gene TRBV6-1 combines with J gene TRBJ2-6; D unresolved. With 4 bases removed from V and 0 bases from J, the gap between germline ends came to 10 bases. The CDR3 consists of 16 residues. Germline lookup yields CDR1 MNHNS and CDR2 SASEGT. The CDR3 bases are TGTGCCAGCAGTGGAGGCAGCTACTCTGGGGCCAACGTCCTGACTTTC. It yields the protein CASSGGSYSGANVLTF.

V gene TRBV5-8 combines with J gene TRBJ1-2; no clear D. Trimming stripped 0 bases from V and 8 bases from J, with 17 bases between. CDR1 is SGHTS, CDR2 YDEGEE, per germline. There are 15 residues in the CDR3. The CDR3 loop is CASSLDISPIGGYTF. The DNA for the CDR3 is TGTGCCAGCAGCTTGGACATCTCCCCCATTGGGGGCTACACCTTC.

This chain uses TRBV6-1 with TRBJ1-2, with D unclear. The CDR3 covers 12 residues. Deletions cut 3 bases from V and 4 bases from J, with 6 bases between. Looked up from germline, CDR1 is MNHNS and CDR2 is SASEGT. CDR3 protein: CASSDTSYGYTF. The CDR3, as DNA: TGTGCCAGCAGTGACACCTCCTATGGCTACACCTTC.

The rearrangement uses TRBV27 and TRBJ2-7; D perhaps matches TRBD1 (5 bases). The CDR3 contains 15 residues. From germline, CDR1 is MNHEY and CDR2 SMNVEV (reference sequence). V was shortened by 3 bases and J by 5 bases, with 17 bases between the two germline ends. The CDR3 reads CASSFAPRQSHEQYF. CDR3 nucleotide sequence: TGTGCCAGCAGTTTTGCCCCGAGACAGAGCCACGAGCAGTACTTC.

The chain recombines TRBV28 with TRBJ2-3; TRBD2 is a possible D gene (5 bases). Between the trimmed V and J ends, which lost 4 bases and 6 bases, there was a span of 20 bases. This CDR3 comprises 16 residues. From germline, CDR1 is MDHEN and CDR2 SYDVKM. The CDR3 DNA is TGTGCCAGCAGTTCCACCGCGGGTCCCTCCCCGGATACGCAGTATTTT. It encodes CASSSTAGPSPDTQYF.

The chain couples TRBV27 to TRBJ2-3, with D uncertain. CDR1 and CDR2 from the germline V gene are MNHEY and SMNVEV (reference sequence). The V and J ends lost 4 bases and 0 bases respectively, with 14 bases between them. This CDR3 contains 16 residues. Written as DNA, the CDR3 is TGTGCCAGCAGTTCGCCGGTCCTTACTAGCACAGATACGCAGTATTTT. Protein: CASSSPVLTSTDTQYF.

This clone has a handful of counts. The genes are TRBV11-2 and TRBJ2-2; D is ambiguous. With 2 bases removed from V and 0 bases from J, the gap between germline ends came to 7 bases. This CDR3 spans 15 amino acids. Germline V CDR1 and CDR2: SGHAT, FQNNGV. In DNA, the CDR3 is TGTGCCAGCAGCTTAAGTCAAGCGAACACCGGGGAGCTGTTTTTT. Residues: CASSLSQANTGELFF.

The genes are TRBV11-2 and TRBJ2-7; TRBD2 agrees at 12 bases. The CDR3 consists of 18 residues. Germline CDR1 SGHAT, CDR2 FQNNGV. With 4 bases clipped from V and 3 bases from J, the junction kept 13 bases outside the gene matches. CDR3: CASSSKFKTSGGIYEQYF. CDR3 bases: TGTGCCAGCAGCTCCAAGTTCAAGACTAGCGGGGGTATCTACGAGCAGTACTTC.